Given below is one TCR beta chain in context. This entry comes from a study of CD8 T cells in Susac syndrome. With random hexamers, 0.5 to 1 ug RNA was reverse transcribed. An immunoSEQ multiplex PCR generated amplified TCR beta CDR3 products spanning 54 Vbeta and 13 Jbeta. TCRdb re-derived calls from the immunoSEQ multiplex PCR reads in MiXCR, one entry per CDR3 protein. This table holds roughly 150,000 distinct CDR3 sequences, around 93% found once. The CDR3 loop spans 13 amino acids. The J segment lost 8 bases and the V segment lost 8 bases, leaving 6 bases of the junction unmatched. Sequencing of TCR beta drew on CD8+ and CD4+ T cells from blood.

Sequenced sample: CD4+ T cells from PBMCs. The sequence was collected from a human donor in good health. V gene TRBV12-3 or TRBV12-4 combines with J gene TRBJ1-6; 7 bases fit TRBD1. This chain's CDR3 is CASGGTADSPLHF. CDR3 DNA: TGTGCCAGCGGAGGGACAGCCGATTCACCCCTCCACTTT.